This is a list of T cell receptor beta chains from one sample in a study of T cell changes during pregnancy in multiple sclerosis. Sequencing used immunoSEQ multiplex PCR; TCRdb keeps in-frame clones, though not all of them. The sample has about 64,000 clones, roughly 88% seen once; the top ten hold roughly 2.1%. The sequencing here drew on peripheral blood, taken in the second trimester of pregnancy. The receptor source for this set is a female donor in good health, enrolled as a control in a pregnancy study. The conserved cysteine and the conserved F or W are not part of the CDR3 here.

J: TRBJ1-5; V: TRBV7-6; CDR3: ASSPGQGGDQPQH
J: TRBJ1-1; V: TRBV20-1; CDR3: SAGHGTEAF
J: TRBJ2-7; V: TRBV5-1; CDR3: ASSWDSSYEQY
J: TRBJ1-1; V: TRBV30; CDR3: AWRRGGPGTEAF
J: TRBJ2-7; V: TRBV5-4; CDR3: ASSSPRQGGQNREY
J: TRBJ2-6; V: TRBV15; CDR3: ATSRIRRGSGANVLT
J: TRBJ2-3; V: TRBV6-4; CDR3: ASSDSSQGTDTQY
J: TRBJ1-3; V: TRBV5-6; CDR3: ASSLGTVSGNTIY
J: TRBJ2-1; V: TRBV7-6; CDR3: AGTSNNNEQF
J: TRBJ2-1; V: TRBV27; CDR3: ASSFGAAGVWNEQF
J: TRBJ2-5; V: TRBV28; CDR3: ASRPDNGQGFVTQY
J: TRBJ2-1; V: TRBV5-1; CDR3: ASSYRLAGYNEQF
J: TRBJ2-6; V: TRBV29-1; CDR3: SARGSSGANVLT
J: TRBJ1-1; V: TRBV5-1; CDR3: ASSYEGTARNTEAF
J: TRBJ1-3; V: TRBV18; CDR3: ASSPAVTMSAGNTIY
J: TRBJ2-1; V: TRBV6-1; CDR3: ASSETGEPYNEQF
J: TRBJ1-2; V: TRBV29-1; CDR3: SVEDPLGQSLG